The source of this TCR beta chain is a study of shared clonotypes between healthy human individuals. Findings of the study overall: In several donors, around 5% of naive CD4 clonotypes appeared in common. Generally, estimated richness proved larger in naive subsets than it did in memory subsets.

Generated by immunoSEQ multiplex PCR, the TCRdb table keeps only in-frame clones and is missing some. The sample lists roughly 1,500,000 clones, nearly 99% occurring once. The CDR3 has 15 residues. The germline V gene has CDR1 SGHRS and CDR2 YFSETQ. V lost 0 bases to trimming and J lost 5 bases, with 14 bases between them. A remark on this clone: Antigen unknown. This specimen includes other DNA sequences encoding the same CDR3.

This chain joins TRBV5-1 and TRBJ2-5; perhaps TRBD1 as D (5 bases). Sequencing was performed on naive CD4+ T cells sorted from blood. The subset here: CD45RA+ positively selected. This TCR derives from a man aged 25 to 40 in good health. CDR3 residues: CASSLALQGGETQYF. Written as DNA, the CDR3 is TGCGCCAGCAGCTTGGCCCTCCAGGGTGGCGAGACCCAGTACTTC. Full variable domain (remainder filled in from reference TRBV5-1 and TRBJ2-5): KAGVTQTPRYLIKTRGQQVTLSCSPISGHRSVSWYQQTPGQGLQFLFEYFSETQRNKGNFPGRFSGRQFSNSRSEMNVSTLELGDSALYLCASSLALQGGETQYFGPGTRLLVL.